The rows below give T cell receptor beta chains drawn from one sample of a study of blood T cell repertoires in COVID-19. Sequenced by immunoSEQ multiplex PCR; TCRdb stores in-frame clones only, minus some. The sample has 170,000 or so clones; approximately 87% are singletons. The sequenced material came from peripheral blood. These receptors all stem from a woman aged 18-30 years who had recovered from COVID-19. Each CDR3 is given with its conserved first and last residue. The D gene is left open where the match is weak. Clone size is stated in some rows and not others, as once, few, many or a class when expanded.

V	J	size	D	CDR3	DNA
TRBV24-1	TRBJ2-1	NA	TRBD2	CATRLAGGPGEQFF	TGTGCCACCAGACTAGCGGGGGGTCCGGGGGAGCAGTTCTTC
TRBV4-3	TRBJ2-2	NA	NA	CASSQVRFRPSVLLEDTGELFF	TGCGCCAGCAGCCAAGTGCGATTCAGGCCTAGCGTCCTCTTGGAGGACACCGGGGAGCTGTTTTTT
TRBV23-1	TRBJ1-5	NA	NA	CASSQSCGQSNQPQHF	TGCGCCAGCAGTCAATCATGTGGACAGAGCAATCAGCCCCAGCATTTT
TRBV20-1	TRBJ2-3	NA	NA	CSAHRVDTQYF	TGCAGTGCTCACAGGGTAGATACGCAGTATTTT
TRBV4-3	TRBJ2-1	NA	TRBD2	CASSPIAGTYNEQFF	TGCGCCAGCAGCCCGATAGCGGGTACGTACAATGAGCAGTTCTTC
TRBV18	TRBJ2-7	NA	NA	CASSPGAGETYEQYF	TGTGCCAGCTCACCAGGGGCAGGGGAGACCTACGAGCAGTACTTC
TRBV6-2/TRBV6-3	TRBJ1-5	NA	TRBD1	CASSLDRGLQPQHF	TGTGCCAGCAGCTTGGACAGGGGGCTGCAGCCCCAGCATTTT
TRBV24-1	TRBJ2-1	NA	TRBD2	CATSDLTTSGSFDEQFF	TGTGCCACCAGTGACCTCACCACTAGCGGGAGTTTTGATGAGCAGTTCTTC
TRBV4-3	TRBJ1-1	NA	NA	CASSPVLKGGIEAFF	TGCGCCAGCAGCCCAGTACTGAAGGGAGGGATCGAAGCTTTCTTT
TRBV7-3	TRBJ2-3	NA	NA	CASSLNVSPDTQYF	TGTGCCAGCAGCTTAAATGTAAGCCCAGATACGCAGTATTTT
TRBV5-1	TRBJ2-3	NA	NA	CASSLAIAKAADTQYF	TGCGCCAGCAGCTTGGCGATAGCTAAAGCGGCAGATACGCAGTATTTT
TRBV5-6	TRBJ1-2	NA	TRBD1	CASSRSTGTGEVGNYGYTF	TGTGCCAGCAGCCGTTCTACCGGGACAGGGGAAGTCGGTAACTATGGCTACACCTTC
TRBV6-2/TRBV6-3	TRBJ2-4	NA	TRBD1	CASSPRTGKNIQYF	TGTGCCAGCAGTCCAAGGACAGGGAAAAACATTCAGTACTTC
TRBV7-8	TRBJ2-1	NA	NA	CASSSLYTPYNEQFF	TGTGCCAGCAGCTCTCTATATACCCCGTACAATGAGCAGTTCTTC
TRBV7-2	TRBJ2-3	NA	TRBD2	CASSLGGGFPLGDTQYF	TGTGCCAGCAGCTTAGGGGGGGGGTTCCCTCTTGGGGATACGCAGTATTTT
TRBV7-3	TRBJ1-1	NA	NA	CASSLNSPAPDRNTEAFF	TGTGCCAGCAGCTTAAATTCCCCGGCTCCTGACAGGAACACTGAAGCTTTCTTT
TRBV27	TRBJ2-6	NA	NA	CASSLEEGASNVLTF	TGTGCCAGCAGTTTAGAAGAGGGTGCCTCCAACGTCCTGACTTTC
TRBV27	TRBJ2-1	once	TRBD2	CASSLWRGGNEQFF	TGTGCCAGCAGTTTATGGCGGGGGGGTAATGAGCAGTTCTTC
TRBV18	TRBJ1-2	NA	TRBD1	CASSPDRGLGGYTF	TGTGCCAGCTCACCCGACAGGGGGCTTGGCGGCTACACCTTC
TRBV6-5	TRBJ2-3	NA	TRBD2	CASSYSSGTPTDTQYF	TGTGCCAGCAGTTACTCGAGCGGGACTCCCACAGATACGCAGTATTTT
TRBV6-4	TRBJ2-3	once	TRBD2	CASSWTSGGADTQYF	TGTGCCAGCAGCTGGACTAGCGGGGGGGCAGATACGCAGTATTTT
TRBV5-8	TRBJ2-3	NA	TRBD1	CASSLETGVTDTQYF	TGTGCCAGCAGCTTGGAGACAGGGGTCACAGATACGCAGTATTTT
TRBV30	TRBJ2-3	NA	NA	CAWSNAGYSDTQYF	TGTGCCTGGAGTAACGCGGGATATTCAGATACGCAGTATTTT
TRBV18	TRBJ1-4	NA	TRBD1	CASSLGQGFNEKLFF	TGTGCCAGCTCACTAGGACAGGGCTTCAATGAAAAACTGTTTTTT
TRBV6-1	TRBJ1-2	NA	NA	CASSEREVYGYTF	TGTGCCAGCAGTGAACGGGAGGTCTATGGCTACACCTTC
TRBV19	TRBJ1-5	NA	NA	CASSITGLYGNQPQHF	TGTGCCAGTAGTATAACAGGGCTTTACGGCAATCAGCCCCAGCATTTT
TRBV5-1	TRBJ1-3	once	NA	CASSPLGGSHFSGNTIYF	TGCGCCAGCAGCCCTCTGGGGGGTTCCCATTTCTCTGGAAACACCATATATTTT
TRBV4-1	TRBJ2-1	NA	NA	CASSQDWLASNEQFF	TGCGCCAGCAGCCAAGATTGGCTAGCCTCCAATGAGCAGTTCTTC
TRBV19	TRBJ2-1	NA	TRBD1	CASSIAGTGGYEQFF	TGTGCCAGTAGTATAGCTGGGACAGGGGGCTATGAGCAGTTCTTC
TRBV27	TRBJ1-2	once	NA	CASSLSFGGGGYTF	TGTGCCAGCAGTTTATCGTTCGGGGGTGGTGGCTACACCTTC
TRBV11-2	TRBJ1-6	NA	NA	CASSFQGSPLHF	TGTGCCAGCAGCTTCCAGGGTTCACCCCTCCACTTT
TRBV6-5	TRBJ2-2	NA	TRBD1	CASKTGKNTGELFF	TGTGCCAGTAAGACAGGGAAGAACACCGGGGAGCTGTTTTTT
TRBV9	TRBJ2-2	NA	TRBD2	CASSVRGGPNTGELFF	TGTGCCAGCAGCGTACGCGGGGGTCCGAACACCGGGGAGCTGTTTTTT
TRBV14	TRBJ1-2	once	NA	CASSQVGRGYTF	TGTGCCAGCAGCCAAGTAGGGAGAGGCTACACCTTC
TRBV13	TRBJ2-1	NA	TRBD1	CASSEGQGNEQFF	TGTGCCAGCAGCGAGGGACAGGGGAATGAGCAGTTCTTC
TRBV4-1	TRBJ2-5	NA	TRBD2	CASSPTSGGRRETQYF	TGCGCCAGCAGCCCCACTAGCGGGGGGAGGCGAGAGACCCAGTACTTC
TRBV5-1	TRBJ1-4	NA	TRBD1	CASSSDDRGGEKLFF	TGCGCCAGCAGCTCGGATGACAGGGGCGGTGAAAAACTGTTTTTT
TRBV7-2	TRBJ2-2	NA	TRBD1	CATRQGGTGELFF	TGTGCCACCAGACAGGGTGGCACCGGGGAGCTGTTTTTT
TRBV5-3	TRBJ2-2	NA	NA	CARSLLEGRDTGELFF	TGTGCCAGAAGCTTGTTGGAGGGGCGAGACACCGGGGAGCTGTTTTTT
TRBV5-1	TRBJ1-4	NA	TRBD1	CASRENTGAASEKLFF	TGCGCCAGCAGAGAGAATACAGGGGCAGCAAGTGAAAAACTGTTTTTT
TRBV7-2	TRBJ2-7	NA	NA	CASSLMGAGVVSVSYEQYF	TGTGCCAGCAGCTTAATGGGGGCGGGGGTTGTGAGTGTTTCCTACGAGCAGTACTTC
TRBV27	TRBJ1-5	NA	TRBD1	CASRRDRDQPQHF	TGTGCCAGCAGAAGGGACAGGGATCAGCCCCAGCATTTT
TRBV5-6	TRBJ2-2	NA	NA	CASSFQVLTGELFF	TGTGCCAGCAGCTTCCAGGTACTTACCGGGGAGCTGTTTTTT
TRBV6-5	TRBJ1-2	NA	NA	CASSYTATENYGYTF	TGTGCCAGCAGTTACACAGCGACAGAGAACTATGGCTACACCTTC
TRBV4-3	TRBJ1-4	NA	NA	CASSQAPHATNEKLFF	TGCGCCAGCAGCCAAGCGCCACACGCAACTAATGAAAAACTGTTTTTT
TRBV5-1	TRBJ1-2	NA	TRBD1	CASSQDRGTIGYTF	TGCGCCAGCAGCCAAGACAGGGGGACAATCGGCTACACCTTC
TRBV5-6	TRBJ1-2	NA	NA	CASSYDSYGYTF	TGTGCCAGCAGTTACGACAGCTATGGCTACACCTTC
TRBV12-3/TRBV12-4	TRBJ2-7	NA	NA	CASSFDAGHEQYF	TGTGCCAGCAGTTTTGATGCGGGGCACGAGCAGTACTTC
TRBV7-2	TRBJ2-3	NA	NA	CASSLARVPRDTQYF	TGTGCCAGCAGCTTAGCGCGGGTCCCCCGGGATACGCAGTATTTT